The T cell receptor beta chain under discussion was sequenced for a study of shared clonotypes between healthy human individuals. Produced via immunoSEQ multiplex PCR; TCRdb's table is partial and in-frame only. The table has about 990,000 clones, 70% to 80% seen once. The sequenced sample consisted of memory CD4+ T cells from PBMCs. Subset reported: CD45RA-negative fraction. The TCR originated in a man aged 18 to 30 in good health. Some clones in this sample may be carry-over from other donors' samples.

CDR3 loop: CASSSGGLSYNEQFF. DNA for the CDR3: TGTGCCAGCAGCTCGGGGGGACTATCCTACAATGAGCAGTTCTTC. The rearrangement joins TRBV28 to TRBJ2-1; TRBD2 matches 7 bases. The germline V gene encodes CDR1 MDHEN and CDR2 SYDVKM. This CDR3 comprises 15 residues. The junction had 6 bases not matched to a gene; V was cut back by 6 bases and J by 1 base.